Following are 6 T cell receptor beta chains from one sample sequenced in a study of vaccination effects on CD4 cells after COVID-19. TCRdb keeps only in-frame clones here, not all; method: immunoSEQ multiplex PCR. The table has around 41,000 clones, about 81% seen once; the top ten hold less than 3.5%. Once cultured for approximately eleven days, the cells underwent separation to obtain CD4+ T cells. Their antigen targets remain unknown. The sample was CD4+ T cells from PBMCs cultured without peptide, taken before COVID-19 vaccination. The receptor set was obtained from a human donor who received a COVID-19 vaccine.

This chain connects TRBV5-5 to TRBJ2-2, with TRBD1 identical over 7 bases. The CDR3 sequence is 15 residues long. J was trimmed by 1 base and V by 1 base; bases with no gene match: 1. The germline V gene encodes CDR1 SGHKS and CDR2 YYEKEE (reference sequence). Here the CDR3 DNA reads TGTGCCAGCAGCTTGAGACAGGGGAACACCGGGGAGCTGTTTTTT. It yields the protein CASSLRQGNTGELFF.

The count of this clone is one. This chain joins TRBV5-1 and TRBJ2-5, with 8 bases lining up with TRBD2. The germline CDR1 and CDR2 sequences are SGHRS and YFSETQ. The junction had 12 bases not matched to a gene; V was cut back by 3 bases and J by 5 bases. The CDR3 extends over 16 amino acids. The DNA of the CDR3 is TGCGCCAGCAGCTCCTCCTCGGGGACTAGTGGGGAGACCCAGTACTTC. Its protein is CASSSSSGTSGETQYF.

The DNA of the CDR3 is TGTGCCAGCTCACCGGGTGGGACTGGGGATGGCTACACCTTC. Residues: CASSPGGTGDGYTF. The gene calls are TRBV18 and TRBJ1-2; D is possibly TRBD1 (5 bases). With 3 bases removed from V and 6 bases from J, the gap between germline ends came to 14 bases. There are 14 residues in the CDR3. Germline V gene data show CDR1 as KGHSH and CDR2 as LQKENI.

The V call is TRBV2, the J call TRBJ2-5, with 7 bases aligning to TRBD2. The ends lost 3 bases at V and 5 bases at J; junction bases unmatched: 6. Germline values: CDR1 SNHLY, CDR2 FYNNEI. The CDR3 sequence is 14 residues long. CDR3 nucleotide sequence: TGTGCCAGCAGTGATAGAACTAGCGACGAGACCCAGTACTTC. Translated: CASSDRTSDETQYF.

The chain uses TRBV28 and TRBJ2-7; unclear D gene. V lost 6 bases to trimming and J lost 5 bases, with 26 bases between them. Looked up from germline, CDR1 is MDHEN and CDR2 is SYDVKM. This CDR3 contains 17 residues. The CDR3 spells CASSSLEPRPDIHEQYV. CDR3 coding DNA: TGTGCCAGCAGCTCTTTGGAGCCGAGGCCCGATATCCACGAGCAGTACGTC.

In this sample, this clone turned up a few times. This chain links TRBV4-1 with TRBJ1-2; D possibly corresponds to TRBD1 (6 bases). Germline loops: CDR1 MGHRA, CDR2 YSYEKL. CDR3 length: 14 amino acids. The V end was cut by 1 base, the J end by 8 bases, with 14 bases between. The CDR3 DNA follows: TGCGCCAGCAGCCAAGTCCGGGGGCCCGGGGGCTACACCTTC. The encoded protein is CASSQVRGPGGYTF.